A selection of T cell receptor beta chains follows, all from one sample in a study of CD8 T cells in ankylosing spondylitis. TCRdb passed the 5' RACE reads through MiXCR, listing each CDR3 protein once. The profile shows some 120,000 distinct CDR3 sequences, around 13% of them singletons. Sequenced input: blood, either unsorted or a sorted T cell fraction (not recorded which). The origin of the receptors is a female donor with ankylosing spondylitis or in good health (not recorded which). Each CDR3 is given with its conserved first and last residue. A D gene is named only where the DNA matches it firmly. Clone size appears in some rows only: once, few, many, or a class for an expanded clone.

TRBJ1-3,TRBV7-2,once,-,TGTGCCAGCACCTTAGTAGGGGCTGGAAACACCATATATTTT,CASTLVGAGNTIYF
TRBJ2-7,TRBV12-3/TRBV12-4,once,-,TGTGCCAGCAGTTTAGGAGGGTTCTACGAGCAGTACTTC,CASSLGGFYEQYF
TRBJ1-1,TRBV5-1,few,TRBD1,TGCGCCAGCAGCTTAGGACAGGCCACTGAAGCTTTCTTT,CASSLGQATEAFF
TRBJ2-1,TRBV20-1,many,TRBD2,TGCAGTGCCGGAACTAGCGGCCCTTACAATGAGCAGTTCTTC,CSAGTSGPYNEQFF
TRBJ2-3,TRBV28,many,-,TGTGCCAGCAGTTCTATTATGACCCTATCGCAGTATTTT,CASSSIMTLSQYF
TRBJ2-5,TRBV28,-,TRBD2,TGTGCCAGCAGTCCACGGGGTAGCGGGGGCCAAGAGACCCAGTACTTC,CASSPRGSGGQETQYF
TRBJ2-2,TRBV20-1,-,-,TGCAGTGCTAGAGTGGAGACCAACACCGGGGAGCTGTTTTTT,CSARVETNTGELFF
TRBJ1-5,TRBV3-1,few,-,TGTGCCAGCAGTCAATCGGGGACCGGCCCGTATCAGCCCCAGCATTTT,CASSQSGTGPYQPQHF
TRBJ2-1,TRBV10-3,-,TRBD2,TGTGCCAGTAGTAGCGGGAGGAGAGATGAGCAGTTCTTC,CASSSGRRDEQFF
TRBJ2-1,TRBV6-5,few,-,TGTGCCAGCAGTTACTACAGGTGGGGCTTTGGATACAATGAGCAGTTCTTC,CASSYYRWGFGYNEQFF
TRBJ2-1,TRBV28,-,-,TGTGCCCTTAAAGGGTGGGGGGCCCTAAATGAGCAGTTCTTC,CALKGWGALNEQFF
TRBJ1-2,TRBV29-1,few,-,TGCAGCGTTGAAGAGACGGTCTCGAGAGGCTACACCTTC,CSVEETVSRGYTF
TRBJ1-3,TRBV7-9,many,-,TGTGCCAGCAGCTTCGACCCGGGAAGCTCTGGAAACACCATATATTTT,CASSFDPGSSGNTIYF
TRBJ1-4,TRBV7-2,few,-,TGTGCCAGCAGCACCGACAGAAATGAAAAACTGTTTTTT,CASSTDRNEKLFF
TRBJ2-1,TRBV20-1,-,-,TGCAGTGCTAGATTAGCGGTGTTCTACAATGAGCAGTTCTTC,CSARLAVFYNEQFF
TRBJ2-7,TRBV29-1,many,-,TGCAGCGGCGGATCTTCCTACGAGCAGTACTTC,CSGGSSYEQYF
TRBJ1-2,TRBV5-1,many,-,TGCGCCAGCAGCCCGGGTCAGGGCGTCTGGGGCTACACCTTC,CASSPGQGVWGYTF
TRBJ1-1,TRBV10-3,-,-,TGTGCCATCAGTGAGACAGGGAACGCTGAAGCTTTCTTT,CAISETGNAEAFF
TRBJ2-5,TRBV29-1,-,-,TGCAGCCAACTAGACGGTGGAGGGAAGACCCAGTACTTC,CSQLDGGGKTQYF
TRBJ1-2,TRBV6-1,-,-,TGTGCCAGCGGTCGTTCGGGGGACGGCTATGGCTACACCTTC,CASGRSGDGYGYTF
TRBJ2-4,TRBV12-3/TRBV12-4,few,TRBD1,TGTGCCAGCAGTCCCCGACAGGGCGGATTAAGAGTGGCCAAAAACATTCAGTACTTC,CASSPRQGGLRVAKNIQYF
TRBJ1-5,TRBV12-3/TRBV12-4,many,TRBD1,TGTGCCAGCAGTCTCTGGACAGGGAGAAGGTCTAGCAATCAGCCCCAGCATTTT,CASSLWTGRRSSNQPQHF
TRBJ1-2,TRBV7-9,many,-,TGTGCCAGCAGCTTAGGGGTGGCTTCTGCTAACTATGGCTACACCTTC,CASSLGVASANYGYTF
TRBJ2-3,TRBV6-1,few,TRBD1,TGTGCCAGCAGTCGGGGACAGGGGGGAGATACGCAGTATTTT,CASSRGQGGDTQYF
TRBJ2-1,TRBV4-2,few,TRBD1,TGTGCCAGCAGCCGAACCGGGACAGGGGAATACAATGAGCAGTTCTTC,CASSRTGTGEYNEQFF
TRBJ1-5,TRBV3-1,-,TRBD1,TGTGCCAGCAGCCAAGATACGAACAGGGGTCAGCCCCAGCATTTT,CASSQDTNRGQPQHF